The 24 T cell receptor beta chains below were found in one sample sequenced in a study of blood T cells in healthy people across ages. Together with a sample-barcoded 5' primer, a J-beta primer mix was included in a second PCR lasting about 7 to 12 cycles. Each CDR3 protein gets one entry after TCRdb re-called the 5' RACE reads with MiXCR. The sample holds more than 700,000 distinct CDR3 sequences, less than 60% seen once. The sequenced sample was blood. The receptors were sampled from an elderly man in good health.

The chain combines TRBV20-1 with TRBJ2-7; 7 bases are a match to TRBD1. The V and J ends lost 6 bases and 5 bases, in that order; junction bases with no gene match: 16. Germline loops: CDR1 DFQATT, CDR2 SNEGSKA (reference sequence). The CDR3 contains 15 residues. For the CDR3, the DNA is TGCAGTGCCCGAAATCCGACAGGGATCGGAGACGAGCAGTACTTC. Translating gives CSARNPTGIGDEQYF.

This clonotype has ten or more counts. V gene TRBV12-3 or TRBV12-4 combines with J gene TRBJ2-4, with D perhaps matching TRBD1 or TRBD2 (5 bases each). The CDR3 covers 13 residues. The V gene lost 1 base and the J gene lost 13 bases, with 14 bases spanning the gap. As DNA, the CDR3 is TGTGCCAGCAGTTTAGGGGACGGAACCAGCCAGTACTTC. Amino acid sequence: CASSLGDGTSQYF.

This clonotype was detected only a few times. V usage is TRBV5-1 and J usage is TRBJ2-3, with a tentative D call TRBD2 (6 bases). Germline V gives CDR1 SGHRS, CDR2 YFSETQ. The V end lost 5 bases, the J end lost 3 bases, and 13 bases lay between the germline ends. This CDR3 is built from 14 residues. CDR3 sequence (DNA): TGCGCCAGCAGGCCGACTAGTGCTACAGATACGCAGTATTTT. Translated: CASRPTSATDTQYF.

The rearrangement joins TRBV20-1 to TRBJ2-5; 10 bases are shared with TRBD2. Trimming cost V 5 bases and J 11 bases; bases outside gene matches: 17. The CDR3 loop spans 15 amino acids. The germline V gene encodes CDR1 DFQATT and CDR2 SNEGSKA (reference sequence). This chain's CDR3 is CSAHPASGSPNEQYF. CDR3 bases: TGCAGTGCTCATCCCGCTAGCGGGAGCCCCAATGAGCAGTACTTC.

The rearrangement uses TRBV29-1 and TRBJ2-3, with unresolved D. V lost 6 bases to trimming and J lost 5 bases, with 3 bases between them. Germline V lookup: CDR1 SQVTM, CDR2 ANQGSEA. CDR3 length: 9 residues. CDR3 sequence (DNA): TGCAGCGTGGGAGATACGCAGTATTTT. Its translation: CSVGDTQYF.

This clonotype was observed many times. The J gene is TRBJ1-2, the V gene TRBV29-1, with 9 bases identical to TRBD1. The CDR3 covers 14 residues. CDR1 and CDR2 (germline): SQVTM, ANQGSEA. The trim removed 6 bases at V and 4 bases at J, leaving 9 bases unmatched. The CDR3 DNA is TGCAGCGTACAGGACAGGGGAACTCTCTATGGCTACACCTTC. Protein: CSVQDRGTLYGYTF.

This clonotype was detected only a few times. V and J are TRBV20-1 and TRBJ2-1; D is unclear. The germline CDR1 and CDR2 sequences are DFQATT and SNEGSKA (reference sequence). Trimming shortened V by 6 bases and J by 5 bases, and 17 bases separated the two germline ends. CDR3 length: 14 amino acids. The CDR3 reads CSARVAAMNNEQFF. Written as DNA, the CDR3 is TGCAGTGCCCGAGTGGCGGCGATGAACAATGAGCAGTTCTTC.

The rearrangement joins TRBV25-1 to TRBJ2-1, with a possible D match to TRBD2 (5 bases). This CDR3 is 14 amino acids long. Germline values: CDR1 MGHDK, CDR2 SYGVNS. V was shortened by 5 bases and J by 7 bases, with 15 bases between the two germline ends. The CDR3 loop is CASSLDGMRNEQFF. The DNA for the CDR3 is TGTGCCAGCAGTCTTGACGGGATGAGAAATGAGCAGTTCTTC.

CDR3 protein: CASSQDLRGSGANVLTF. CDR3 nucleotides: TGTGCCAGCAGCCAAGATCTGAGGGGCTCTGGGGCCAACGTCCTGACTTTC. V usage is TRBV4-2 and J usage is TRBJ2-6; D is perhaps TRBD1 or TRBD2 (5 bases each). The CDR3 loop spans 17 amino acids. Germline V gene lookup returns CDR1 LGHNA and CDR2 YNFKEQ. Trimming pared 0 bases from V and 0 bases from J, leaving 9 bases between.

This clonotype showed up many times. V usage is TRBV29-1 and J usage is TRBJ2-1; either TRBD1 or TRBD2 may fit D (7 bases each). Per germline, CDR1 SQVTM and CDR2 ANQGSEA. With 4 bases removed from V and 4 bases from J, the gap between germline ends came to 14 bases. The CDR3 extends over 14 amino acids. CDR3 DNA sequence: TGCAGCGTTGCAGGGGGGGCCTCATACAATGAGCAGTTCTTC. It yields the protein CSVAGGASYNEQFF.

The chain joins TRBV5-1 to TRBJ1-3; 9 bases agree with TRBD1. The CDR3 covers 16 residues. Germline V lookup: CDR1 SGHRS, CDR2 YFSETQ. The V segment lost 1 base and the J segment 2 bases; nucleotides outside the gene matches: 4. The CDR3 nucleotides are TGCGCCAGCAGCTTGAGAGGGACAGGGACTGGAAACACCATATATTTT. It encodes CASSLRGTGTGNTIYF.

This clonotype has just one count. The rearrangement uses TRBV15 and TRBJ2-3; 9 bases line up with TRBD2. The CDR3 runs to 16 residues. Trimming at V came to 0 bases and at J to 7 bases, leaving 8 bases not matched to a gene. Germline assignment: CDR1 LNHNV and CDR2 YYDKDF (reference sequence). DNA for the CDR3: TGTGCCACCAGCAGAGATCAGGGCGGGAGGGCCCATACGCAGTATTTT. This sequence encodes CATSRDQGGRAHTQYF.

The chain joins TRBV4-3 to TRBJ1-2; D not certain. The V and J ends lost 0 bases and 2 bases respectively, with 16 bases between them. Germline CDR1 and CDR2: LGHNA and YSLEER. The CDR3 consists of 17 residues. In DNA form, the CDR3 reads TGCGCCAGCAGCCAAGAAAGGGAGAAGGCGATGAACTATGGCTACACCTTC. This gives the protein CASSQEREKAMNYGYTF.

This clonotype was seen a handful of times. V and J are TRBV9 and TRBJ2-1; D unresolved. Germline V gene lookup returns CDR1 SGDLS and CDR2 YYNGEE. The CDR3 totals 14 residues. Trimming took 4 bases from V and 7 from J, leaving 15 bases between them. The CDR3 is CASSPRAYSNEQFF. CDR3 in DNA: TGTGCCAGCAGCCCACGGGCCTACTCTAATGAGCAGTTCTTC.

The rearrangement links TRBV30 to TRBJ2-7; 7 positions match TRBD1. This CDR3 has 15 residues. CDR1 is GTSNPN, CDR2 SVGIG, per germline (reference sequence). The DNA of the CDR3 is TGTGCTTGGCGGCATCTAGGGGACAGTGACTACGAGCAGTACTTC. Translating gives CAWRHLGDSDYEQYF. Full variable domain (rest looked up from reference TRBV30 and TRBJ2-7): SQTIHQWPATLVQPVGSPLSLECTVEGTSNPNLYWYRQAAGRGLQLLFYSVGIGQISSEVPQNLSASRPQDRQFILSSKKLLLSDSGFYLCAWRHLGDSDYEQYFGPGTRLTVT.

The gene calls are TRBV6-2 or TRBV6-3 and TRBJ2-7, with TRBD1 identical over 7 bases. Germline CDR1 is MNHEY and CDR2 is SVGEGT. The J segment lost 5 bases and the V segment lost 0 bases, leaving 13 bases of the junction unmatched. There are 17 residues in the CDR3. The CDR3 loop is CASSYSNVRGLIDEQYF. The CDR3 coding sequence is TGTGCCAGCAGTTACTCGAATGTGAGGGGGCTGATCGACGAGCAGTACTTC.

This clonotype came up many times. V usage is TRBV6-5 and J usage is TRBJ2-7, with 11 bases aligning to TRBD2. Trimming cost V 5 bases and J 1 base; bases outside gene matches: 7. The CDR3 is 16 amino acids. Germline V gene lookup returns CDR1 MNHEY and CDR2 SVGAGI. The CDR3 DNA is TGTGCCAGCAGTCCGACCGGGACTAGCGGTTCCTACGAGCAGTACTTC. Amino acid sequence: CASSPTGTSGSYEQYF.

The chain links TRBV15 to TRBJ2-1; unclear D gene. The CDR3 runs to 15 residues. Germline lookup yields CDR1 LNHNV and CDR2 YYDKDF (reference sequence). V lost 0 bases, J lost 1 base, and 7 bases lay in between. The CDR3 loop reads CATSRDIGSYNEQFF. CDR3 nucleotide sequence: TGTGCCACCAGCAGAGATATCGGGTCCTACAATGAGCAGTTCTTC.

This clonotype was recorded a few times. The chain couples TRBV12-3 or TRBV12-4 to TRBJ2-3; D assignment may be TRBD1 or TRBD2 (6 bases each). This CDR3 is built from 15 residues. The V end was cut by 1 base, the J end by 2 bases, with 10 bases between. The CDR3 region is CASSLGGANTDTQYF. CDR3 bases: TGTGCCAGCAGTTTAGGGGGGGCCAACACAGATACGCAGTATTTT.

This clonotype was seen at least ten times. The chain uses TRBV6-5 and TRBJ1-2, with D unresolved. Germline-derived CDR1 and CDR2 are MNHEY and SVGAGI. The germline V and J ends were trimmed by 4 bases and 4 bases, with 4 bases remaining between them. The CDR3 is made up of 11 amino acids. Here the CDR3 reads CASSSGYGYTF. CDR3 sequence (DNA): TGTGCCAGCAGTTCCGGCTATGGCTACACCTTC.

The chain links TRBV12-3 or TRBV12-4 to TRBJ2-5; D gene uncertain. V was pared by 8 bases and J by 4 bases, with 17 bases between. There are 14 residues in the CDR3. The CDR3 bases are TGTGCCAGCCCGGACCCTTCCGCACGAGAGACCCAGTACTTC. Amino acid sequence: CASPDPSARETQYF.

This clonotype was detected only a few times. V usage is TRBV7-2 and J usage is TRBJ1-5; 9 nucleotides align to TRBD1. The CDR3 contains 14 residues. The junction had 3 bases not matched to a gene; V was cut back by 4 bases and J by 5 bases. CDR1 is SGHTA and CDR2 is FQGNSA in the germline V gene. The CDR3 here is CASSYRQGDQPQHF. As DNA, the CDR3 is TGTGCCAGCAGCTACAGACAGGGGGATCAGCCCCAGCATTTT.

About this clonotype: At one end, the junction sequence differs from germline, possibly due to a read error. This sequence joins TRBV20-1 and TRBJ2-1; D is perhaps TRBD1 or TRBD2 (5 bases each). The germline gives CDR1 DFQATT, CDR2 SNEGSKA (reference sequence). The CDR3 loop spans 16 amino acids. This CDR3 is CSTRARAESSYNEQFF. CDR3 nucleotide sequence: TGCAGTACTAGAGCCAGGGCGGAAAGCTCCTACAATGAGCAGTTCTTC.

The chain couples TRBV12-3 or TRBV12-4 to TRBJ1-1; 8 nucleotides match TRBD1. Trimming removed 6 bases from V and 10 bases from J; junction bases left unmatched: 4. The CDR3 length is 11 residues. CDR3 sequence (DNA): TGTGCCAGCAGCCCCAGGGGGCGAGCTTTCTTT. Encoded protein: CASSPRGRAFF.